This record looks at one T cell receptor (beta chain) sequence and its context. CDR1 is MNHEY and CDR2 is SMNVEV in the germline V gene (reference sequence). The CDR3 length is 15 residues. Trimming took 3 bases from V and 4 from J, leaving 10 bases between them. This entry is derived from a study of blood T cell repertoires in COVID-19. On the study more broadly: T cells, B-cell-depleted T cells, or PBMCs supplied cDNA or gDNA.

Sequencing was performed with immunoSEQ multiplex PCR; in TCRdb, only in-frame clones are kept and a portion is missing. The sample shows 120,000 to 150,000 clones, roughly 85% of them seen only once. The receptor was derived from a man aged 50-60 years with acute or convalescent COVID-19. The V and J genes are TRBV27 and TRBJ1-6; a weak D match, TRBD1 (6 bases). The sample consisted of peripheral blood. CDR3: CASSFRGAYNSPLHF. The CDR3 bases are TGTGCCAGCAGTTTCCGGGGGGCGTATAATTCACCCCTCCACTTT.